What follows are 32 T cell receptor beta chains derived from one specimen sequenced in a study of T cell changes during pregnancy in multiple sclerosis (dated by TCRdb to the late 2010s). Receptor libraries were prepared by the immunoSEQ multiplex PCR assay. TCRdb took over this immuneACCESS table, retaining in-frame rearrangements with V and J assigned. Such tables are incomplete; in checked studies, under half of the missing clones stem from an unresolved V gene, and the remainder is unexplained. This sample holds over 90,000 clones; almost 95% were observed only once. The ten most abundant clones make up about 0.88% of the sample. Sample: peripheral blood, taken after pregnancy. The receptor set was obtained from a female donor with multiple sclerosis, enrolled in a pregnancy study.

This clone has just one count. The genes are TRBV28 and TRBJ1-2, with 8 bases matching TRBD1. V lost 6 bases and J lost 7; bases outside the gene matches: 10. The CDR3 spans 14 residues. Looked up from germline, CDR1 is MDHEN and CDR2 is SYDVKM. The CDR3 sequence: CASRPRGQGLGYTF. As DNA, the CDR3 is TGTGCCAGCAGGCCTAGAGGACAGGGACTTGGCTACACCTTC.

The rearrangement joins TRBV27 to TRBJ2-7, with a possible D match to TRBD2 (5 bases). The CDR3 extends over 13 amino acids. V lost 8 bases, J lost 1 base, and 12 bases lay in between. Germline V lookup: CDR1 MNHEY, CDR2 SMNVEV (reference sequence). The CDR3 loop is CASARGWSYEQYF. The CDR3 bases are TGTGCCAGCGCCCGAGGGTGGTCCTACGAGCAGTACTTC.

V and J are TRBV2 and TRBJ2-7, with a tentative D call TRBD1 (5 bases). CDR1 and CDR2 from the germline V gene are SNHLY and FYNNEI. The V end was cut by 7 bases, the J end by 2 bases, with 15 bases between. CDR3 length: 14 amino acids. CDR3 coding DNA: TGTGCCAGCAAACTTACCCAGGGAACCTACGAGCAGTACTTC. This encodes CASKLTQGTYEQYF. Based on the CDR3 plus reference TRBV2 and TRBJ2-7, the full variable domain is EPEVTQTPSHQVTQMGQEVILRCVPISNHLYFYWYRQILGQKVEFLVSFYNNEISEKSEIFDDQFSVERPDGSNFTLKIRSTKLEDSAMYFCASKLTQGTYEQYFGPGTRLTVT.

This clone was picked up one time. The CDR3 loop is CASSMMGTSEQYF. The CDR3 region has the DNA TGTGCCAGTAGTATGATGGGGACTAGCGAGCAGTACTTC. V is TRBV19 and J is TRBJ2-7; 8 nucleotides align to TRBD2. The V gene's germline CDR1 is LNHDA and CDR2 SQIVND (reference sequence). The CDR3 contains 13 residues. Germline trimming cut 3 bases from V and 6 bases from J; bases unmatched to any gene: 4. Filled out from reference TRBV19 and TRBJ2-7, the complete variable domain reads DGGITQSPKYLFRKEGQNVTLSCEQNLNHDAMYWYRQDPGQGLRLIYYSQIVNDFQKGDIAEGYSVSREKKESFPLTVTSAQKNPTAFYLCASSMMGTSEQYFGPGTRLTVT.

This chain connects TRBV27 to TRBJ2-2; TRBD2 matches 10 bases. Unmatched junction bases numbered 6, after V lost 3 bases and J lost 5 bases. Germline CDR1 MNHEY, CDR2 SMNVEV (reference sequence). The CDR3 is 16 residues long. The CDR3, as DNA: TGTGCCAGCAGTTTGGTAGCGGGAGGTGGGACCGGGGAGCTGTTTTTT. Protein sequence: CASSLVAGGGTGELFF.

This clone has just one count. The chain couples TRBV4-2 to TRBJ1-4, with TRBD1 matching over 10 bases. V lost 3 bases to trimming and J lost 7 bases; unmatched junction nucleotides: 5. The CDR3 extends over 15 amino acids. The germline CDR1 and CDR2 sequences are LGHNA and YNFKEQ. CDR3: CASSHGTGEAEKLFF. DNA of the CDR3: TGTGCCAGCAGCCACGGGACAGGGGAGGCTGAAAAACTGTTTTTT.

The CDR3 DNA is TGTGCCAGCAGCCCAGTCCGCGGGGAGCAGTACTTC. Translation gives CASSPVRGEQYF. The chain has TRBV11-1 and TRBJ2-7; TRBD2 might be the D (5 bases). The V end was cut by 5 bases, the J end by 7 bases, with 12 bases between. Germline assignment: CDR1 SGHAT and CDR2 FQDESV (reference sequence). The CDR3 consists of 12 residues.

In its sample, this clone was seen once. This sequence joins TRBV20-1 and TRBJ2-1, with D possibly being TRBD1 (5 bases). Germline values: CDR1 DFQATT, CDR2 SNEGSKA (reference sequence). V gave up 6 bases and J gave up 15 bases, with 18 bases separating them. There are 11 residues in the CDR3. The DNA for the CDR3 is TGCAGTGCCGAGGACACCCCCAGCGCGTTCTTC. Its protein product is CSAEDTPSAFF.

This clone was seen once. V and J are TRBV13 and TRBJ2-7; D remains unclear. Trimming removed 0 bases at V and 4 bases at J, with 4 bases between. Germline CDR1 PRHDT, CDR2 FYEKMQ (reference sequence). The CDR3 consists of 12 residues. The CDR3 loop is CASSLGQYEQYF. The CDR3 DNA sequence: TGTGCCAGCAGCTTAGGACAGTACGAGCAGTACTTC.

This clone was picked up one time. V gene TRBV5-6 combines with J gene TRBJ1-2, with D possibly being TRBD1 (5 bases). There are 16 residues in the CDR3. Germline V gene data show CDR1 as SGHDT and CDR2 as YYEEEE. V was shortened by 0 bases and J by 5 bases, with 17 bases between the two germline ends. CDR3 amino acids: CASSLGSGLPLYGYTF. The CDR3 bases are TGTGCCAGCAGCTTGGGATCAGGGCTTCCTTTATATGGCTACACCTTC.

CDR3 in amino acids: CASSPLSRFAGELFF. The CDR3 nucleotides read TGTGCCAGCAGTCCTCTTAGCCGGTTCGCCGGGGAGCTGTTTTTT. This rearrangement joins TRBV28 to TRBJ2-2; unclear D gene. With 5 bases removed from V and 6 bases from J, the gap between germline ends came to 16 bases. Germline V gene data show CDR1 as MDHEN and CDR2 as SYDVKM. This CDR3 is 15 amino acids long.

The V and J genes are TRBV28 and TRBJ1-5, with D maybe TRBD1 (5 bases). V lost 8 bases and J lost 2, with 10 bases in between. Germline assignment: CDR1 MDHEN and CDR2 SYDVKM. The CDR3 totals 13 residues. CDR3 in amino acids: CASYSGGNQPQHF. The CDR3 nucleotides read TGTGCCAGCTATTCGGGGGGCAATCAGCCCCAGCATTTT.

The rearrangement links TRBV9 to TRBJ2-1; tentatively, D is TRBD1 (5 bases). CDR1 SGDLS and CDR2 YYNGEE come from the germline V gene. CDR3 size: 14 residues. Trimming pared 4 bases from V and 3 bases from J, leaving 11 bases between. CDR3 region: CASSPWGNYNEQFF. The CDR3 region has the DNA TGTGCCAGCAGCCCGTGGGGCAACTACAATGAGCAGTTCTTC.

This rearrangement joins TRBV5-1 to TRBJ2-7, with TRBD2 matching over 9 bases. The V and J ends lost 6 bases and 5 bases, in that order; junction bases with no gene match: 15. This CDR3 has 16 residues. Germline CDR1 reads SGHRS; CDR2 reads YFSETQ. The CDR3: CASIPTGVAGVNEQYF. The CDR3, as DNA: TGCGCCAGCATTCCCACCGGGGTAGCGGGAGTAAACGAGCAGTACTTC.

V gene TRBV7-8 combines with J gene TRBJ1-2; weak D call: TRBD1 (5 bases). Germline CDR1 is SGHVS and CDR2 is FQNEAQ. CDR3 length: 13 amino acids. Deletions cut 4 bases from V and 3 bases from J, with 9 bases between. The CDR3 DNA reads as TGTGCCAGCAGCTCGGGGGGGGACTATGGCTACACCTTC. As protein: CASSSGGDYGYTF.

CDR3 bases: TGTGCCTCAGACACAGGGGCTCTATCTGGGGCCAACGTCCTGACTTTC. Translated: CASDTGALSGANVLTF. The V and J genes are TRBV30 and TRBJ2-6; 7 nucleotides agree with TRBD1. The junction had 10 bases not matched to a gene; V was cut back by 7 bases and J by 1 base. The CDR3 loop spans 16 amino acids. Germline values: CDR1 GTSNPN, CDR2 SVGIG (reference sequence).

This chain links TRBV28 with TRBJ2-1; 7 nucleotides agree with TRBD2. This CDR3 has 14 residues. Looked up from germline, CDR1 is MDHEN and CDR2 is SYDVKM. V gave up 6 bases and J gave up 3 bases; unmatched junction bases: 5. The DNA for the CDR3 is TGTGCCAGCAGGGGGGGGGAGGACTACAATGAGCAGTTCTTC. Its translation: CASRGGEDYNEQFF. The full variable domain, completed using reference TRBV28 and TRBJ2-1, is DVKVTQSSRYLVKRTGEKVFLECVQDMDHENMFWYRQDPGLGLRLIYFSYDVKMKEKGDIPEGYSVSREKKERFSLILESASTNQTSMYLCASRGGEDYNEQFFGPGTRLTVL.

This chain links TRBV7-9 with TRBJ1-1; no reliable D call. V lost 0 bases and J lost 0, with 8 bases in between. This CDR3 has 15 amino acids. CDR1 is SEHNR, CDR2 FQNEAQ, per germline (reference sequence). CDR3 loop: CASSLARDMNTEAFF. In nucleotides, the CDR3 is TGTGCCAGCAGCTTAGCAAGAGACATGAACACTGAAGCTTTCTTT.

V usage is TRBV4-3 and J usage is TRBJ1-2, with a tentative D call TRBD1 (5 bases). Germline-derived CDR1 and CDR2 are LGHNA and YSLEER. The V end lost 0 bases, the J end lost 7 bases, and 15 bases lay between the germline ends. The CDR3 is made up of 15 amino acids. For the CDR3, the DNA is TGCGCCAGCAGCCAAGATTCAGCTGGGACTATTGGCTACACCTTC. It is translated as CASSQDSAGTIGYTF.

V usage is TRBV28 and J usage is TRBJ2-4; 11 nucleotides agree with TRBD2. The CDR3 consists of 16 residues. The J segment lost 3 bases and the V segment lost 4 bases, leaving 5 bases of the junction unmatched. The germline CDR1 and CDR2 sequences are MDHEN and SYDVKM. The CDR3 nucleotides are TGTGCCAGCAGTTCGCTAGCGGGAGGAGGCAAAAACATTCAGTACTTC. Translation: CASSSLAGGGKNIQYF.

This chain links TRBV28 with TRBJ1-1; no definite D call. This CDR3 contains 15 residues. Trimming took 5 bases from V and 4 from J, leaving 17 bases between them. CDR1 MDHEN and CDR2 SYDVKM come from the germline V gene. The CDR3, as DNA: TGTGCCAGCAGTGACCCGGGAGGGCGCGCCACTGAAGCTTTCTTT. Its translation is CASSDPGGRATEAFF.

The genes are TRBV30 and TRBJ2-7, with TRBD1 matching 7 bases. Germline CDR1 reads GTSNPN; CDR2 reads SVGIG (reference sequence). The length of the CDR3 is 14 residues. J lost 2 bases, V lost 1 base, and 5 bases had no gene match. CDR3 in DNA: TGTGCCTGGAGTGGAGGACAGGACCCCTACGAGCAGTACTTC. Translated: CAWSGGQDPYEQYF.

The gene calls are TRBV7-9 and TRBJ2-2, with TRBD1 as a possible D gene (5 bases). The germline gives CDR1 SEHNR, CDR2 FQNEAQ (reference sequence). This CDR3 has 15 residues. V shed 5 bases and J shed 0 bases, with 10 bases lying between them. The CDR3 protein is CASSEDSTNTGELFF. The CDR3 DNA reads TGTGCCAGCAGCGAAGACAGTACGAACACCGGGGAGCTGTTTTTT.

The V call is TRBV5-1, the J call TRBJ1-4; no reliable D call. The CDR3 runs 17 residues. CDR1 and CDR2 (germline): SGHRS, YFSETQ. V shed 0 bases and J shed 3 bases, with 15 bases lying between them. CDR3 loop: CASSLGFRDLANEKLFF. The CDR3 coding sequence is TGCGCCAGCAGCTTGGGGTTCCGGGATTTGGCTAATGAAAAACTGTTTTTT. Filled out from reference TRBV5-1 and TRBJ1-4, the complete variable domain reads KAGVTQTPRYLIKTRGQQVTLSCSPISGHRSVSWYQQTPGQGLQFLFEYFSETQRNKGNFPGRFSGRQFSNSRSEMNVSTLELGDSALYLCASSLGFRDLANEKLFFGSGTQLSVL.

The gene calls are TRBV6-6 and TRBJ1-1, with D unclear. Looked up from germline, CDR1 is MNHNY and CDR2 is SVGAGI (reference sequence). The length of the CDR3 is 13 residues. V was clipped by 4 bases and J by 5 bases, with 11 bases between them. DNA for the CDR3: TGTGCCAGCAGTTCCTTTCTGCGGACTGAAGCTTTCTTT. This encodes CASSSFLRTEAFF.

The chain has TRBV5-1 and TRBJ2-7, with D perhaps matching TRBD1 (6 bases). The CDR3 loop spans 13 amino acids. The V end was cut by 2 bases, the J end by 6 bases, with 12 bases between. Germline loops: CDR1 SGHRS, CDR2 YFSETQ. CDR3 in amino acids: CASSLWTAFEQYF. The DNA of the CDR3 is TGCGCCAGCAGCTTATGGACAGCTTTCGAGCAGTACTTC. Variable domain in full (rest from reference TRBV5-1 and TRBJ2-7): KAGVTQTPRYLIKTRGQQVTLSCSPISGHRSVSWYQQTPGQGLQFLFEYFSETQRNKGNFPGRFSGRQFSNSRSEMNVSTLELGDSALYLCASSLWTAFEQYFGPGTRLTVT.

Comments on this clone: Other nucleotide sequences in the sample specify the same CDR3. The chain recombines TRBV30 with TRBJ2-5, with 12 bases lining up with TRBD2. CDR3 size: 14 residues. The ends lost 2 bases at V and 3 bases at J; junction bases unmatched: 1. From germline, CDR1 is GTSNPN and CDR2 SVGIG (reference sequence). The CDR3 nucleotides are TGTGCCTGGAGTCGACTAGCGGGAGAAGAGACCCAGTACTTC. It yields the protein CAWSRLAGEETQYF.

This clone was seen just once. The CDR3 DNA reads as TGTGCCAGCAGTTACGTAGGGGGCCGGGAGCTGTTTTTT. It is translated as CASSYVGGRELFF. This chain uses TRBV6-5 with TRBJ2-2; 7 bases fit TRBD1. The CDR3 has 13 residues. V gave up 2 bases and J gave up 9 bases; unmatched junction bases: 3. Looked up from germline, CDR1 is MNHEY and CDR2 is SVGAGI.

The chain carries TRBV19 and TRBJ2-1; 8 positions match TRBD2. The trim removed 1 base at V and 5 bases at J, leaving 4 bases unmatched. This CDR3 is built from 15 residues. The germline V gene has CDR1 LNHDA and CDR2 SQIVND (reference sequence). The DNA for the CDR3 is TGTGCCAGTAGTATAGCGGGGACTAGTAACAATGAGCAGTTCTTC. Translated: CASSIAGTSNNEQFF.

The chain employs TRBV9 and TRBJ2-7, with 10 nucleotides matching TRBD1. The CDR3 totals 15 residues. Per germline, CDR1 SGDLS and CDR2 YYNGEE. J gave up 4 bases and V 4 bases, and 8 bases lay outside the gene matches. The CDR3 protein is CASSLGTGDRYEQYF. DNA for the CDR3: TGTGCCAGCAGCCTAGGGACAGGGGATAGGTACGAGCAGTACTTC.

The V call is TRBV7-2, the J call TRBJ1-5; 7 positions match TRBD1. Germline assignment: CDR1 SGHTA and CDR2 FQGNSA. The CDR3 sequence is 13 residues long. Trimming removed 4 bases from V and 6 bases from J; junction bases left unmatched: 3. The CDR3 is CASSWDRLQPQHF. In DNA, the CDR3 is TGTGCCAGCAGCTGGGACAGACTTCAGCCCCAGCATTTT.

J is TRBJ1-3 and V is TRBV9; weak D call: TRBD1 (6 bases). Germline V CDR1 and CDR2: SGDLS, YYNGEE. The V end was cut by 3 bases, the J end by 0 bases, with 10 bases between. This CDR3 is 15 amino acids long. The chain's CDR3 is CASSAGGGSGNTIYF. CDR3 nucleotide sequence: TGTGCCAGCAGCGCGGGGGGCGGCTCTGGAAACACCATATATTTT.